What follows is one T cell receptor (beta chain) and its context. The antigen remains undetermined. The CDR3 spans 12 residues. Trimming cost V 8 bases and J 9 bases, with 14 bases left between them. Germline CDR1 and CDR2: SGHTA and FQGNSA. Study-wide findings and caveats: Tumor memory CD4+ T cell TCR gene usage was found to cluster with blood and lymph node memory CD4+ cells and with lymph node naive CD4+ cells.

MiXCR, run by TCRdb on the 5' RACE reads, gives a single entry per CDR3 protein. The sample lists approximately 21,000 distinct CDR3 sequences, under 40% seen once, with around 2.2% in the top ten. The chain recombines TRBV7-2 with TRBJ2-1; a possible D gene is TRBD2 (5 bases). The receptor was isolated from a female donor with breast cancer. The sequenced material came from tumor-infiltrating naive CD4+ T cells sorted from the breast tumor. Subset reported: naive CD4+ T cells, CD4+CD45RA+CD25-. As DNA, the CDR3 is TGTGCCAGCGGAGAACTAGTCGGTGAGCAGTTCTTC. This encodes CASGELVGEQFF.